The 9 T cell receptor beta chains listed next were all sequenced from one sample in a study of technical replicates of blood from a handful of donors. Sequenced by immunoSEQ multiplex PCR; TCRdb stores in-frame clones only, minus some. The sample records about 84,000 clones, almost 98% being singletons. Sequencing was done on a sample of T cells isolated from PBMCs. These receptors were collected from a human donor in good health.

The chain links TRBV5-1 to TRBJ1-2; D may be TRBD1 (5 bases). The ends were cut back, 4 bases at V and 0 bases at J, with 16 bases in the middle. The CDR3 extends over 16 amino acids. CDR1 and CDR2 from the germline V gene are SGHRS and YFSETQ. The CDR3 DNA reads TGCGCCAGCAGCCCTTCCTCGACAGTAACTAACTATGGCTACACCTTC. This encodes CASSPSSTVTNYGYTF.

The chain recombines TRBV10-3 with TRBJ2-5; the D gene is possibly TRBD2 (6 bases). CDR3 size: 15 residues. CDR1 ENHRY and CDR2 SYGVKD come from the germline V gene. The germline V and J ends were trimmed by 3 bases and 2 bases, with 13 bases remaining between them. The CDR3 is CAISDGGLSQETQYF. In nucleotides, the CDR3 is TGTGCCATCAGTGATGGTGGACTATCGCAAGAGACCCAGTACTTC.

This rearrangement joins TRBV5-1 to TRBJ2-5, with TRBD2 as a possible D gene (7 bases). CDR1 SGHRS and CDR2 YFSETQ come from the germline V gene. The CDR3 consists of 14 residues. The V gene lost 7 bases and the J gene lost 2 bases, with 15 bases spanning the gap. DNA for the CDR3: TGCGCCAGCTCGCGCGGGGGCCCACAAGAGACCCAGTACTTC. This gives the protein CASSRGGPQETQYF.

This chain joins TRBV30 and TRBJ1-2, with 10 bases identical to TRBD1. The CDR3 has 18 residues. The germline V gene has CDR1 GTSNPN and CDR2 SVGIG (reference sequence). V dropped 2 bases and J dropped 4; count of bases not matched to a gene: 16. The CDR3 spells CAWSRSPAGTGVGYGYTF. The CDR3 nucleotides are TGTGCCTGGAGTAGGTCCCCCGCCGGGACAGGGGTTGGCTATGGCTACACCTTC. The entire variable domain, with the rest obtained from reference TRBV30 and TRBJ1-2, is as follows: SQTIHQWPATLVQPVGSPLSLECTVEGTSNPNLYWYRQAAGRGLQLLFYSVGIGQISSEVPQNLSASRPQDRQFILSSKKLLLSDSGFYLCAWSRSPAGTGVGYGYTFGSGTRLTVV.

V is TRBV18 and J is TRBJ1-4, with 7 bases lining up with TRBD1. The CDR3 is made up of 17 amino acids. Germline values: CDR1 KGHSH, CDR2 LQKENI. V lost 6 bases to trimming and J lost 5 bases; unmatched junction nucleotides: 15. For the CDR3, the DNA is TGTGCCAGCTCCCCCGAATGGACAGGACCCTTAAATGAAAAACTGTTTTTT. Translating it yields CASSPEWTGPLNEKLFF.

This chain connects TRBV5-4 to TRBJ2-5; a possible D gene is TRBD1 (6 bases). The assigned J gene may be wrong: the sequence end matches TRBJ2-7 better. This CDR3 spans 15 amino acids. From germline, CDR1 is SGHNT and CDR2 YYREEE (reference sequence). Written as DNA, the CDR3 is TGTGCCAGCAGCCCAGGGGTTTCGGGCTCCTACGAGCAGTACTTC. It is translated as CASSPGVSGSYEQYF.

The CDR3 loop is CSVRRPTGAFF. For the CDR3, the DNA is TGCAGTGTAAGAAGGCCGACGGGGGCTTTCTTT. V gene TRBV20-1 combines with J gene TRBJ1-1; D not certain. Germline-derived CDR1 and CDR2 are DFQATT and SNEGSKA (reference sequence). The germline V and J ends were trimmed by 7 bases and 11 bases, with 17 bases remaining between them. The CDR3 totals 11 residues.

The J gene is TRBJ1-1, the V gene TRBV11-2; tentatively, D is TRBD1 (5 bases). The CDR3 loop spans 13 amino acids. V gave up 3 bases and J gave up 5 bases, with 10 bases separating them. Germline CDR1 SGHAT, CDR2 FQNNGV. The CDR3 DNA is TGTGCCAGCAGCTTGACAGACCTGACTGAAGCTTTCTTT. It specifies CASSLTDLTEAFF.

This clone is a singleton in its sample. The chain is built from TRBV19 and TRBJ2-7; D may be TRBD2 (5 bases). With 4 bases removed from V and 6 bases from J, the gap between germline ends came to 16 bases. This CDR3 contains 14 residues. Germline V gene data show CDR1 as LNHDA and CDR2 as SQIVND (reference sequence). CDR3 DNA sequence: TGTGCCAGTAGTACTCTTTTGAGAGGGTCCGAGCAGTACTTC. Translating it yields CASSTLLRGSEQYF.